These 32 T cell receptor beta chains originate from one sample sequenced in a study of Ad26.COV2.S vaccination and SARS-CoV-2 variants. Treatment indicated: about 20 received Ad26.COV2.S at low or high dose, single or two shots; 5 received placebo; per-sample allocation not given. The investigators took samples on day 63 after the first vaccine or placebo injection. TCRdb's table, derived via immunoSEQ multiplex PCR, lists solely in-frame clones and lacks some. The sample has approximately 300,000 clones, over 80% seen once. Sample: peripheral blood, taken in a trial of Ad26.COV2.S vaccine versus placebo. These receptors all stem from a person aged 18-65 years who received the Ad26.COV2.S COVID-19 vaccine or a placebo.

The chain carries TRBV28 and TRBJ2-2; D gene ambiguous. V dropped 2 bases and J dropped 8 bases, with 12 bases sitting between them. Per the germline V gene, CDR1 is MDHEN and CDR2 is SYDVKM. The CDR3 covers 14 residues. The CDR3 sequence is CASSLQALGGELFF. CDR3 DNA sequence: TGTGCCAGCAGTTTACAGGCCCTTGGGGGGGAGCTGTTTTTT.

The chain is built from TRBV5-1 and TRBJ2-7; D call uncertain. The germline gives CDR1 SGHRS, CDR2 YFSETQ. Trimming cost V 2 bases and J 3 bases, with 6 bases left between them. The CDR3 covers 12 residues. The DNA of the CDR3 is TGCGCCAGCAGCTTACCGGGCTACGAGCAGTACTTC. Residues: CASSLPGYEQYF. The entire variable domain, with the rest obtained from reference TRBV5-1 and TRBJ2-7, is as follows: KAGVTQTPRYLIKTRGQQVTLSCSPISGHRSVSWYQQTPGQGLQFLFEYFSETQRNKGNFPGRFSGRQFSNSRSEMNVSTLELGDSALYLCASSLPGYEQYFGPGTRLTVT.

The chain combines TRBV3-1 (or the pseudogene TRBV3-2) with TRBJ1-4, with D uncertain. The germline V and J ends were trimmed by 4 bases and 8 bases, with 8 bases remaining between them. Germline V CDR1 and CDR2: LGHDT, YNNKEL (reference sequence). This CDR3 has 12 residues. The CDR3 loop is CASSPAGEKLFF. The CDR3 DNA reads TGTGCCAGCAGCCCAGCGGGGGAAAAACTGTTTTTT.

The rearrangement links TRBV19 to TRBJ2-3; D is unclear. CDR1 is LNHDA and CDR2 is SQIVND in the germline V gene (reference sequence). The CDR3 has 14 residues. V was trimmed by 2 bases and J by 5 bases, leaving 11 bases between them. Here the CDR3 DNA reads TGTGCCAGTAGTATAAAGACTTTCTTAGATACGCAGTATTTT. This sequence encodes CASSIKTFLDTQYF. Based on the CDR3 plus reference TRBV19 and TRBJ2-3, the full variable domain is DGGITQSPKYLFRKEGQNVTLSCEQNLNHDAMYWYRQDPGQGLRLIYYSQIVNDFQKGDIAEGYSVSREKKESFPLTVTSAQKNPTAFYLCASSIKTFLDTQYFGPGTRLTVL.

V usage is TRBV7-9 and J usage is TRBJ2-7; 11 positions match TRBD2. V lost 5 bases and J lost 4; bases outside the gene matches: 10. The length of the CDR3 is 16 residues. Germline V gene lookup returns CDR1 SEHNR and CDR2 FQNEAQ (reference sequence). The CDR3 DNA sequence: TGTGCCAGCAGCCCGACGGGCACTAGCGGGGGTTACGAGCAGTACTTC. Protein sequence: CASSPTGTSGGYEQYF.

This clone has only one observation. The chain carries TRBV6-5 and TRBJ2-3; D is tentatively TRBD1 or TRBD2 (5 bases each). The CDR3 extends over 14 amino acids. The V and J ends lost 8 bases and 0 bases respectively, with 12 bases between them. Germline V lookup: CDR1 MNHEY, CDR2 SVGAGI. This CDR3 is CASEGLVSTDTQYF. CDR3 nucleotide sequence: TGTGCCAGCGAGGGGTTGGTAAGCACAGATACGCAGTATTTT.

In nucleotides, the CDR3 is TGTGCCAGCAGTTTACGGGGTCCTAGCAATCAGCCCCAGCATTTT. Its translation is CASSLRGPSNQPQHF. The rearrangement uses TRBV28 and TRBJ1-5; unclear D gene. The V gene's germline CDR1 is MDHEN and CDR2 SYDVKM. The CDR3 contains 15 residues. V was pared by 2 bases and J by 0 bases, with 8 bases between.

This rearrangement joins TRBV5-1 to TRBJ1-3, with a weak D call TRBD1 (6 bases). CDR3 length: 14 amino acids. Germline lookup yields CDR1 SGHRS and CDR2 YFSETQ. V was pared by 4 bases and J by 1 base, with 9 bases between. DNA of the CDR3: TGCGCCAGCAGCCCGACAGGTTCTGGAAACACCATATATTTT. It is translated as CASSPTGSGNTIYF.

The chain carries TRBV2 and TRBJ1-2; 8 positions match TRBD1. V trimming: 3 bases; J trimming: 8 bases; junction bases outside the gene matches: 8. Per the germline V gene, CDR1 is SNHLY and CDR2 is FYNNEI. The CDR3 is 14 residues long. The CDR3 region has the DNA TGTGCCAGCAGTGATTCTCAGGGGGCGGGCGGCTACACCTTC. Translated: CASSDSQGAGGYTF.

The chain is built from TRBV7-3 and TRBJ1-6; D not certain. V was shortened by 5 bases and J by 6 bases, with 8 bases between the two germline ends. Germline V gives CDR1 SGHTA, CDR2 FQGTGA. The CDR3 covers 13 residues. CDR3 DNA: TGTGCCAGCAGCCCTCAGCCTAATTCACCCCTCCACTTT. It encodes CASSPQPNSPLHF.

J is TRBJ1-6 and V is TRBV6-1; D uncertain. The CDR3 length is 14 residues. V was clipped by 2 bases and J by 6 bases, with 8 bases between them. CDR1 MNHNS and CDR2 SASEGT come from the germline V gene. In DNA form, the CDR3 reads TGTGCCAGCAGTGAATTGTCCCTTAATTCACCCCTCCACTTT. This gives the protein CASSELSLNSPLHF.

The V call is TRBV7-9, the J call TRBJ1-1; no clear D. V was shortened by 4 bases and J by 3 bases, with 12 bases between the two germline ends. This CDR3 spans 14 amino acids. Germline loops: CDR1 SEHNR, CDR2 FQNEAQ (reference sequence). The DNA for the CDR3 is TGTGCCAGCAGCTCCTTACCCCGGGACACTGAAGCTTTCTTT. It codes for CASSSLPRDTEAFF.

The genes are TRBV7-9 and TRBJ2-1; D not certain. The germline V gene has CDR1 SEHNR and CDR2 FQNEAQ (reference sequence). Trimming left V 0 bases short and J 8 bases short, with 5 bases between. This CDR3 spans 12 amino acids. The CDR3 DNA sequence: TGTGCCAGCAGCTTAGCTTTCGATGAGCAGTTCTTC. Translation gives CASSLAFDEQFF. The full variable domain, with the rest looked up from reference TRBV7-9 and TRBJ2-1, is DTGVSQNPRHKITKRGQNVTFRCDPISEHNRLYWYRQTLGQGPEFLTYFQNEAQLEKSRLLSDRFSAERPKGSFSTLEIQRTEQGDSAMYLCASSLAFDEQFFGPGTRLTVL.

This clone has only one observation. The chain carries TRBV7-6 and TRBJ1-1; 7 bases fit TRBD1. Germline V CDR1 and CDR2: SGHVS, FNYEAQ. V lost 5 bases to trimming and J lost 10 bases; unmatched junction nucleotides: 22. This CDR3 is 17 amino acids long. Written as DNA, the CDR3 is TGTGCCAGCAGCCCATCAACGGCAGGGGGATATACTGTTGTAGCTTTCTTT. The encoded protein is CASSPSTAGGYTVVAFF.

The chain employs TRBV3-1 (or the pseudogene TRBV3-2) and TRBJ1-1; D is uncertain. CDR1 and CDR2 from the germline V gene are LGHDT and YNNKEL (reference sequence). Deletions cut 4 bases from V and 1 base from J, with 7 bases between. The CDR3 is 13 residues long. The CDR3 region is CASSPNANTEAFF. The CDR3 coding sequence is TGTGCCAGCAGCCCAAATGCGAACACTGAAGCTTTCTTT.

This clone was detected only a few times. The rearrangement links TRBV2 to TRBJ2-1, with a tentative D call TRBD2 (6 bases). V lost 6 bases and J lost 9, with 18 bases in between. Germline V gives CDR1 SNHLY, CDR2 FYNNEI. The CDR3 covers 14 residues. The CDR3 region has the DNA TGTGCCAGCAGGGGGGTTAAGGGAGGTGGTGAGCAGTTCTTC. Translated: CASRGVKGGGEQFF.

This chain joins TRBV7-9 and TRBJ2-3; D gene unclear. The CDR3 is 11 residues long. Germline CDR1 reads SEHNR; CDR2 reads FQNEAQ (reference sequence). Between the trimmed V and J ends, which lost 7 bases and 6 bases, there was a span of 8 bases. CDR3 DNA sequence: TGTGCCAGCACCCCTTCCGATACGCAGTATTTT. Translated, it gives CASTPSDTQYF. The full variable domain, in which reference TRBV7-9 and TRBJ2-3 provide the parts outside the CDR3, is DTGVSQNPRHKITKRGQNVTFRCDPISEHNRLYWYRQTLGQGPEFLTYFQNEAQLEKSRLLSDRFSAERPKGSFSTLEIQRTEQGDSAMYLCASTPSDTQYFGPGTRLTVL.

A remark on this clone: The same CDR3 also results from other DNA sequences found in this sample. This chain connects TRBV7-3 to TRBJ1-2; no clear D. The CDR3 runs 13 residues. CDR1 and CDR2 from the germline V gene are SGHTA and FQGTGA. Trimming shortened V by 5 bases and J by 2 bases, and 9 bases separated the two germline ends. CDR3: CASSPGPNYGYTF. Written as DNA, the CDR3 is TGTGCCAGCAGCCCCGGTCCCAACTATGGCTACACCTTC.

The chain recombines TRBV3-1 (or the pseudogene TRBV3-2) with TRBJ2-3; TRBD2 matches at 9 bases. J gave up 0 bases and V 1 base, and 8 bases lay outside the gene matches. The CDR3 is 18 amino acids. Per the germline V gene, CDR1 is LGHDT and CDR2 is YNNKEL (reference sequence). Written as DNA, the CDR3 is TGTGCCAGCAGCCAAGTTTTCAGCGGGGGGACTAGCACAGATACGCAGTATTTT. It encodes CASSQVFSGGTSTDTQYF.

V and J are TRBV9 and TRBJ2-1, with 9 nucleotides matching TRBD1. This CDR3 has 12 residues. Trimming cost V 1 base and J 10 bases; bases outside gene matches: 0. Per germline, CDR1 SGDLS and CDR2 YYNGEE. In DNA form, the CDR3 reads TGTGCCAGCAGCGTAACAGGGGGCGAGCAGTTCTTC. It encodes CASSVTGGEQFF.

The rearrangement joins TRBV5-4 to TRBJ1-2, with D hard to call. V lost 5 bases, J lost 8 bases, and 13 bases lay in between. Germline CDR1 reads SGHNT; CDR2 reads YYREEE (reference sequence). CDR3 length: 12 amino acids. The DNA of the CDR3 is TGTGCCAGCAGTCTGTTATTGGGAGGCTACACCTTC. Encoded protein: CASSLLLGGYTF. Supplemented by reference TRBV5-4 and TRBJ1-2, the full variable domain reads ETGVTQSPTHLIKTRGQQVTLRCSSQSGHNTVSWYQQALGQGPQFIFQYYREEENGRGNFPPRFSGLQFPNYSSELNVNALELDDSALYLCASSLLLGGYTFGSGTRLTVV.

The genes are TRBV5-8 and TRBJ2-2; the match to TRBD1 covers 7 bases. CDR3 length equals 16 residues. Trimming at V came to 1 base and at J to 6 bases, leaving 9 bases not matched to a gene. Germline values: CDR1 SGHTS, CDR2 YDEGEE. CDR3 nucleotides: TGTGCCAGCAGCTTGATTGTGGCAGGGGGACCCGGGGAGCTGTTTTTT. Translation: CASSLIVAGGPGELFF. The full variable domain, rest sourced from reference TRBV5-8 and TRBJ2-2, is EAGVTQSPTHLIKTRGQQATLRCSPISGHTSVYWYQQALGLGLQFLLWYDEGEERNRGNFPPRFSGRQFPNYSSELNVNALELEDSALYLCASSLIVAGGPGELFFGEGSRLTVL.

The gene calls are TRBV7-9 and TRBJ1-1, with TRBD1 matching over 7 bases. J gave up 1 base and V 5 bases, and 7 bases lay outside the gene matches. The CDR3 has 15 residues. The germline CDR1 and CDR2 sequences are SEHNR and FQNEAQ (reference sequence). This chain's CDR3 is CASSPGGTANTEAFF. CDR3 coding DNA: TGTGCCAGCAGCCCAGGAGGGACAGCGAACACTGAAGCTTTCTTT.

This clone appeared once. The rearrangement links TRBV18 to TRBJ2-1; 7 positions agree with TRBD2. CDR1 is KGHSH, CDR2 LQKENI, per germline. This CDR3 is 16 amino acids long. J gave up 9 bases and V 0 bases, and 11 bases lay outside the gene matches. This chain's CDR3 is CASSPPQRGVSGEQFF. DNA for the CDR3: TGTGCCAGCTCACCACCCCAGCGGGGCGTTTCGGGTGAGCAGTTCTTC.

The genes are TRBV5-5 and TRBJ2-7; the match to TRBD2 covers 8 bases. In germline, CDR1 is SGHKS, CDR2 YYEKEE (reference sequence). V gave up 4 bases and J gave up 3 bases; unmatched junction bases: 0. The CDR3 is 12 residues long. CDR3 sequence: CASSRGGYEQYF. CDR3 DNA: TGTGCCAGCAGCCGGGGGGGCTACGAGCAGTACTTC. The variable domain in full, with the rest retrieved from reference TRBV5-5 and TRBJ2-7, is DAGVTQSPTHLIKTRGQQVTLRCSPISGHKSVSWYQQVLGQGPQFIFQYYEKEERGRGNFPDRFSARQFPNYSSELNVNALLLGDSALYLCASSRGGYEQYFGPGTRLTVT.

The rearrangement joins TRBV12-3 or TRBV12-4 to TRBJ2-5; 7 positions match TRBD2. There are 13 residues in the CDR3. The V segment lost 5 bases and the J segment 5 bases; nucleotides outside the gene matches: 5. The CDR3, as DNA: TGTGCCAGCAGTCCCCTCGGGGGGGAGACCCAGTACTTC. It yields the protein CASSPLGGETQYF.

Regarding this clone: This specimen includes other DNA sequences encoding the same CDR3. The CDR3 coding sequence is TGTGCCACCAGCCGGGACAGGGGGGTGACTGAAGCTTTCTTT. Its protein product is CATSRDRGVTEAFF. The chain employs TRBV15 and TRBJ1-1, with 11 bases lining up with TRBD1. The CDR3 covers 14 residues. The trim removed 5 bases at V and 5 bases at J, leaving 4 bases unmatched. Germline lookup yields CDR1 LNHNV and CDR2 YYDKDF (reference sequence).

This chain uses TRBV5-5 with TRBJ2-2; D is possibly TRBD1 (6 bases). The CDR3 length is 14 residues. Germline V gives CDR1 SGHKS, CDR2 YYEKEE (reference sequence). V lost 0 bases and J 13 bases, leaving 16 bases between the germline ends. This CDR3 is CASSLGLEGDVLFF. CDR3 DNA: TGTGCCAGCAGCTTGGGGTTAGAGGGGGACGTGCTGTTTTTT.

This chain connects TRBV28 to TRBJ2-3, with TRBD1 matching 10 bases. J lost 0 bases, V lost 5 bases, and 8 bases had no gene match. Germline V gives CDR1 MDHEN, CDR2 SYDVKM. The CDR3 runs 17 residues. The CDR3 DNA reads TGTGCCAGCAGTCCCCTGGGACAGGGGTATAGCACAGATACGCAGTATTTT. Translated: CASSPLGQGYSTDTQYF.

The V call is TRBV9, the J call TRBJ1-6; TRBD1 matches at 11 bases. This CDR3 spans 15 amino acids. Germline values: CDR1 SGDLS, CDR2 YYNGEE. Germline trimming cut 3 bases from V and 10 bases from J; bases unmatched to any gene: 6. The CDR3 bases are TGTGCCAGCAGCGCCGCGGACAGGGGGCAGTCACCCCTCCACTTT. Amino acid sequence: CASSAADRGQSPLHF.

The J gene is TRBJ1-1, the V gene TRBV5-1, with D perhaps TRBD1 (5 bases). Deletions cut 4 bases from V and 0 bases from J, with 7 bases between. Germline V gene lookup returns CDR1 SGHRS and CDR2 YFSETQ. This CDR3 has 13 amino acids. The CDR3 region is CASSRGLNTEAFF. CDR3 sequence (DNA): TGCGCCAGCAGCAGGGGACTGAACACTGAAGCTTTCTTT.

The V call is TRBV19, the J call TRBJ2-7; TRBD1 might be the D (6 bases). V lost 5 bases, J lost 0 bases, and 14 bases lay in between. CDR3 length equals 15 residues. Germline V gene sequence: CDR1 LNHDA, CDR2 SQIVND (reference sequence). CDR3 DNA sequence: TGTGCCAGTAGTCCAGGGGTTTCCAACTCCTACGAGCAGTACTTC. It translates to CASSPGVSNSYEQYF.